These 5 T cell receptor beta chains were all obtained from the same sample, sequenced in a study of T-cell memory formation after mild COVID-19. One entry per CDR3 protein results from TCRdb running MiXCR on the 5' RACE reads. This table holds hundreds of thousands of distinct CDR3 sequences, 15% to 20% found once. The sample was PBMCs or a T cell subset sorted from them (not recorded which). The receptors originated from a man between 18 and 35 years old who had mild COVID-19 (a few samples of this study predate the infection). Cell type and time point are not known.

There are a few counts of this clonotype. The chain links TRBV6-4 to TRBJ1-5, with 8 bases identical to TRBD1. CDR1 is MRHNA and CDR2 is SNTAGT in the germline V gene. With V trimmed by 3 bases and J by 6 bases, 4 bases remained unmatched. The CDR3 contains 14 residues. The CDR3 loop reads CASSEGQGAQPQHF. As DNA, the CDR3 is TGTGCCAGCAGTGAAGGCCAGGGGGCTCAGCCCCAGCATTTT.

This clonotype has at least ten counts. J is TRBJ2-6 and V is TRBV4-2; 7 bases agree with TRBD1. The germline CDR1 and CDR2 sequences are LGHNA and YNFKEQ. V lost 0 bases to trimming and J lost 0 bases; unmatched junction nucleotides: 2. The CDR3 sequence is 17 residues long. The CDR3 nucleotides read TGTGCCAGCAGCCAAGATCGGGACAGCTCTGGGGCCAACGTCCTGACTTTC. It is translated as CASSQDRDSSGANVLTF.

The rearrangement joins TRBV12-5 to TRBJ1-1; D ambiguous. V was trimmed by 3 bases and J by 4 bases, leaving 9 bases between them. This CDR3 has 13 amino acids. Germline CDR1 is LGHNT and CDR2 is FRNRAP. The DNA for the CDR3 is TGTGCTAGTGGTTTAGAGGTCGGCACTGAAGCTTTCTTT. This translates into CASGLEVGTEAFF. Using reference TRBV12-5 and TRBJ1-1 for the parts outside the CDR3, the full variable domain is DARVTQTPRHKVTEMGQEVTMRCQPILGHNTVFWYRQTMMQGLELLAYFRNRAPLDDSGMPKDRFSAEMPDATLATLKIQPSEPRDSAVYFCASGLEVGTEAFFGQGTRLTVV.

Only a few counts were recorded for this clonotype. CDR3 region: CASTGTAGELFF. CDR3 DNA sequence: TGTGCCAGCACCGGGACTGCCGGGGAGCTGTTTTTT. J is TRBJ2-2 and V is TRBV6-2 or TRBV6-3; a possible D gene is TRBD2 (6 bases). V was trimmed by 7 bases and J by 6 bases, leaving 9 bases between them. CDR1 and CDR2 from the germline V gene are MNHEY and SVGEGT. This CDR3 has 12 residues.

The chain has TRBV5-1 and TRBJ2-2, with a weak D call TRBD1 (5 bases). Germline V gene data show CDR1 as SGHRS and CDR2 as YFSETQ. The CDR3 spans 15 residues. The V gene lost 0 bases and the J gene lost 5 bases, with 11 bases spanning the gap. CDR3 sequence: CASSLVPGQTGELFF. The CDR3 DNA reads TGCGCCAGCAGCTTGGTTCCAGGGCAAACCGGGGAGCTGTTTTTT.